These 25 T cell receptor beta chains originate from one sample sequenced in a study of cytomegalovirus exposure and HLA in healthy donors. PCR was performed using 60 Vbeta and 13 Jbeta primers. Assay: immunoSEQ multiplex PCR; the TCRdb copy retains only in-frame clones and omits some. Found here are about 140,000 clones, approximately 75% of them singletons; the top ten hold approximately 4%. Input material: PBMCs. Receptors were obtained from a man between 45 and 60 years old in good health and CMV-seropositive.

This clone occurred once. The genes are TRBV10-3 and TRBJ2-3, with D perhaps matching TRBD1 (6 bases). Trimming removed 6 bases at V and 4 bases at J, with 17 bases between. Germline V CDR1 and CDR2: ENHRY, SYGVKD. This CDR3 spans 15 amino acids. The CDR3, as DNA: TGTGCCATCAGAGTGGCAGGGGCCCCCCCAGATACGCAGTATTTT. Translated: CAIRVAGAPPDTQYF.

The V gene is TRBV11-2, the J gene TRBJ2-3; TRBD2 matches 11 bases. With V trimmed by 6 bases and J by 4 bases, 6 bases remained unmatched. In germline, CDR1 is SGHAT, CDR2 FQNNGV. CDR3 length: 15 residues. The CDR3 here is CASSSSGRSADTQYF. In DNA, the CDR3 is TGTGCCAGCAGTTCTAGCGGGAGGTCCGCAGATACGCAGTATTTT.

The CDR3 nucleotides read TGTGCCAGCGGCGAACCGGGACAGGGGAACACTGAAGCTTTCTTT. Amino acids: CASGEPGQGNTEAFF. This rearrangement joins TRBV6-6 to TRBJ1-1; TRBD1 matches 9 bases. The trim removed 8 bases at V and 1 base at J, leaving 8 bases unmatched. Germline assignment: CDR1 MNHNY and CDR2 SVGAGI (reference sequence). The CDR3 contains 15 residues.

The rearrangement joins TRBV6-6 to TRBJ2-7, with 7 positions matching TRBD2. V lost 7 bases to trimming and J lost 1 base; unmatched junction nucleotides: 4. The CDR3 runs 13 residues. The germline V gene encodes CDR1 MNHNY and CDR2 SVGAGI (reference sequence). The CDR3 DNA reads TGTGCCAGCATTTCGGGGGGTTCCTACGAGCAGTACTTC. It specifies CASISGGSYEQYF.

This chain links TRBV7-9 with TRBJ2-1, with 7 positions matching TRBD1. Germline CDR1 SEHNR, CDR2 FQNEAQ (reference sequence). This CDR3 comprises 14 residues. The V and J ends lost 5 bases and 9 bases, in that order; junction bases with no gene match: 10. The CDR3 DNA reads TGTGCCAGCAGCCAAAAAACAGGGGCAAGTGAGCAGTTCTTC. This codes for CASSQKTGASEQFF.

The chain couples TRBV6-5 to TRBJ2-3; 10 bases match TRBD2. The CDR3 has 14 amino acids. V shed 6 bases and J 7 bases; nucleotides not matched to a gene: 7. Germline values: CDR1 MNHEY, CDR2 SVGAGI. The CDR3 DNA is TGTGCCAGCAGGGAGCGGGGGGGCTCGAATACGCAGTATTTT. Protein product: CASRERGGSNTQYF.

The V gene is TRBV5-4, the J gene TRBJ2-2; 7 bases are a match to TRBD1. The V gene end was trimmed by 2 bases and the J gene end by 6 bases; junction bases not matched to a gene: 13. The germline V gene encodes CDR1 SGHNT and CDR2 YYREEE (reference sequence). This CDR3 has 17 residues. CDR3 in amino acids: CASSLGGRGNSPGELFF. Here the CDR3 DNA reads TGTGCCAGCAGCTTAGGGGGCAGGGGTAACAGTCCCGGGGAGCTGTTTTTT.

This clone was picked up a small number of times. The rearrangement links TRBV7-3 to TRBJ1-5; unclear D gene. V was cut by 5 bases and J by 4 bases, with 9 bases left in between. Germline V gives CDR1 SGHTA, CDR2 FQGTGA. This CDR3 region has 13 residues. The CDR3, as DNA: TGTGCCAGCAGCGAGGGTCATAATCAGCCCCAGCATTTT. Translation: CASSEGHNQPQHF. Based on the CDR3 plus reference TRBV7-3 and TRBJ1-5, the full variable domain is GAGVSQTPSNKVTEKGKYVELRCDPISGHTALYWYRQSLGQGPEFLIYFQGTGAADDSGLPNDRFFAVRPEGSVSTLKIQRTERGDSAVYLCASSEGHNQPQHFGDGTRLSIL.

The chain joins TRBV4-1 to TRBJ1-2; the match to TRBD1 covers 11 bases. CDR3 length: 15 residues. The germline V gene encodes CDR1 MGHRA and CDR2 YSYEKL. V was clipped by 0 bases and J by 7 bases; unmatched bases: 4. In DNA, the CDR3 is TGCGCCAGCAGCCAAGAAGGGACAGGGGGACTTGGCTACACCTTC. This sequence encodes CASSQEGTGGLGYTF.

V gene TRBV27 combines with J gene TRBJ1-1, with a tentative D call TRBD1 (5 bases). Deletions cut 2 bases from V and 6 bases from J, with 19 bases between. Germline assignment: CDR1 MNHEY and CDR2 SMNVEV (reference sequence). This CDR3 has 16 amino acids. CDR3 protein: CASSLNPRQGWAEAFF. The CDR3 region has the DNA TGTGCCAGCAGTTTAAACCCTCGTCAGGGATGGGCTGAAGCTTTCTTT.

The J gene is TRBJ2-3, the V gene TRBV6-5, with D possibly matching TRBD1 (5 bases). V was clipped by 2 bases and J by 2 bases, with 14 bases between them. Germline V CDR1 and CDR2: MNHEY, SVGAGI. The CDR3 contains 16 residues. The CDR3 region is CASSYRWQGSTDTQYF. CDR3 bases: TGTGCCAGCAGTTACCGCTGGCAGGGTTCCACAGATACGCAGTATTTT.

The chain has TRBV5-8 and TRBJ1-5; TRBD1 matches at 8 bases. CDR1 is SGHTS and CDR2 is YDEGEE in the germline V gene. The J segment lost 2 bases and the V segment lost 4 bases, leaving 5 bases of the junction unmatched. The CDR3 totals 15 residues. CDR3 residues: CASSPGGLGNQPQHF. The CDR3 bases are TGTGCCAGCAGCCCAGGGGGCTTGGGCAATCAGCCCCAGCATTTT. The whole variable domain, filled in from reference TRBV5-8 and TRBJ1-5, reads EAGVTQSPTHLIKTRGQQATLRCSPISGHTSVYWYQQALGLGLQFLLWYDEGEERNRGNFPPRFSGRQFPNYSSELNVNALELEDSALYLCASSPGGLGNQPQHFGDGTRLSIL.

This clone was counted only a few times. The chain combines TRBV5-6 with TRBJ2-1; possible D gene TRBD1, 5 bases. V was pared by 3 bases and J by 0 bases, with 7 bases between. Per the germline V gene, CDR1 is SGHDT and CDR2 is YYEEEE. The CDR3 is 14 amino acids. The CDR3 region has the DNA TGTGCCAGCAGCTACAGGAGCTCCTACAATGAGCAGTTCTTC. Translated, it gives CASSYRSSYNEQFF.

V is TRBV19 and J is TRBJ2-3; 9 nucleotides agree with TRBD1. Germline-derived CDR1 and CDR2 are LNHDA and SQIVND (reference sequence). V shed 5 bases, J shed 4 bases, and the junction held 7 bases outside the gene matches. This CDR3 has 15 amino acids. The DNA of the CDR3 is TGTGCCAGTAGTGATACAGGGGGCATCCCAGATACGCAGTATTTT. Protein: CASSDTGGIPDTQYF.

The rearrangement links TRBV9 to TRBJ1-2; D not certain. Trimming stripped 3 bases from V and 0 bases from J, with 15 bases between. The V gene's germline CDR1 is SGDLS and CDR2 YYNGEE. This CDR3 is 16 amino acids long. The CDR3 DNA reads as TGTGCCAGCAGCGCGGAGTCCGCGCAAGCTAACTATGGCTACACCTTC. The encoded protein is CASSAESAQANYGYTF.

The CDR3 is CASSTGGTYQPQHF. DNA of the CDR3: TGTGCCAGCAGCACAGGGGGCACGTATCAGCCCCAGCATTTT. The V and J genes are TRBV7-9 and TRBJ1-5, with 9 bases matching TRBD1. CDR3 length: 14 amino acids. The ends lost 5 bases at V and 5 bases at J; junction bases unmatched: 4. Germline values: CDR1 SEHNR, CDR2 FQNEAQ (reference sequence).

This clone was detected a few times. The rearrangement joins TRBV6-1 to TRBJ1-5; a possible D gene is TRBD1 (6 bases). There are 16 residues in the CDR3. V was shortened by 6 bases and J by 0 bases, with 15 bases between the two germline ends. Germline-derived CDR1 and CDR2 are MNHNS and SASEGT. CDR3 region: CASSERQAYSNQPQHF. The DNA of the CDR3 is TGTGCCAGCAGCGAAAGACAGGCGTATAGCAATCAGCCCCAGCATTTT.

The chain couples TRBV15 to TRBJ2-3, with 13 bases that match TRBD2. From germline, CDR1 is LNHNV and CDR2 YYDKDF (reference sequence). After removal of 0 bases from V and 1 base from J, the junction contained 10 bases not matched to a gene. The CDR3 consists of 20 residues. CDR3 bases: TGTGCCACCAGCAGAGATCGGACTAGCGGGAGCGGGAGGGGCACAGATACGCAGTATTTT. As protein: CATSRDRTSGSGRGTDTQYF.

The rearrangement uses TRBV5-1 and TRBJ1-4; weak D call: TRBD1 (6 bases). The CDR3 is made up of 15 amino acids. Looked up from germline, CDR1 is SGHRS and CDR2 is YFSETQ. The V gene lost 4 bases and the J gene lost 0 bases, with 10 bases spanning the gap. Here the CDR3 reads CASSHRVATNEKLFF. CDR3 coding DNA: TGCGCCAGCAGCCACAGGGTTGCAACTAATGAAAAACTGTTTTTT.

CDR3 sequence: CASSGTALGEKLFF. CDR3 nucleotides: TGTGCCAGCAGTGGGACAGCCCTGGGGGAAAAACTGTTTTTT. The chain joins TRBV28 to TRBJ1-4; 7 nucleotides align to TRBD1. Germline values: CDR1 MDHEN, CDR2 SYDVKM. V lost 5 bases, J lost 8 bases, and 8 bases stayed unmatched. The CDR3 is made up of 14 amino acids. Combining the CDR3 with reference TRBV28 and TRBJ1-4 gives the whole variable domain DVKVTQSSRYLVKRTGEKVFLECVQDMDHENMFWYRQDPGLGLRLIYFSYDVKMKEKGDIPEGYSVSREKKERFSLILESASTNQTSMYLCASSGTALGEKLFFGSGTQLSVL.

This chain links TRBV29-1 with TRBJ1-5, with TRBD1 identical over 10 bases. Looked up from germline, CDR1 is SQVTM and CDR2 is ANQGSEA. With V trimmed by 4 bases and J by 6 bases, 3 bases remained unmatched. There are 13 residues in the CDR3. The CDR3 is CSVGQGASQPQHF. The CDR3 DNA reads TGCAGCGTTGGACAGGGGGCGAGTCAGCCCCAGCATTTT.

This rearrangement joins TRBV6-1 to TRBJ1-4, with no clear D. Germline-derived CDR1 and CDR2 are MNHNS and SASEGT. V lost 5 bases to trimming and J lost 7 bases, with 5 bases between them. The CDR3 covers 11 residues. The CDR3 sequence: CASSPGEKLFF. The DNA of the CDR3 is TGTGCCAGCAGTCCGGGTGAAAAACTGTTTTTT.

V usage is TRBV7-9 and J usage is TRBJ2-1, with 9 nucleotides matching TRBD1. Germline lookup yields CDR1 SEHNR and CDR2 FQNEAQ (reference sequence). The junction had 7 bases not matched to a gene; V was cut back by 5 bases and J by 5 bases. The CDR3 spans 15 residues. In DNA form, the CDR3 reads TGTGCCAGCAGCACCGGACAGGGGTGGAACAATGAGCAGTTCTTC. Its protein is CASSTGQGWNNEQFF.

The V call is TRBV18, the J call TRBJ1-5, with TRBD1 matching over 7 bases. Unmatched junction bases numbered 9, after V lost 6 bases and J lost 4 bases. In germline, CDR1 is KGHSH, CDR2 LQKENI. This CDR3 has 15 amino acids. This CDR3 reads CASSTRSGGNQPQHF. CDR3 DNA sequence: TGTGCCAGCTCTACCCGGTCAGGGGGGAATCAGCCCCAGCATTTT. The complete variable domain, with remaining parts taken from reference TRBV18 and TRBJ1-5, reads NAGVMQNPRHLVRRRGQEARLRCSPMKGHSHVYWYRQLPEEGLKFMVYLQKENIIDESGMPKERFSAEFPKEGPSILRIQQVVRGDSAAYFCASSTRSGGNQPQHFGDGTRLSIL.

This chain joins TRBV29-1 and TRBJ2-1; TRBD1 matches at 9 bases. CDR3 length: 14 amino acids. Germline CDR1 is SQVTM and CDR2 is ANQGSEA. J gave up 7 bases and V 3 bases, and 7 bases lay outside the gene matches. The CDR3 spells CSVELRDRGNEQFF. In DNA, the CDR3 is TGCAGCGTTGAGCTGAGAGACAGGGGGAATGAGCAGTTCTTC.